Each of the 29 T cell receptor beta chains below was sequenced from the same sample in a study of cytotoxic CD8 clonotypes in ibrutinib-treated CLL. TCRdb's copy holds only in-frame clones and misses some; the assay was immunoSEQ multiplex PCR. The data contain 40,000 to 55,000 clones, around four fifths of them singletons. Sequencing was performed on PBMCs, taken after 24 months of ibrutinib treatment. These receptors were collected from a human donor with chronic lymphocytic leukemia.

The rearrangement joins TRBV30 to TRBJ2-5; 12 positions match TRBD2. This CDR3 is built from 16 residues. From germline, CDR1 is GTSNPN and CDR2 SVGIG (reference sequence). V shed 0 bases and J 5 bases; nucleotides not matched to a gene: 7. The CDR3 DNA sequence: TGTGCCTGGAGTGTCCCCCGGACTAGCGGGATGGAGACCCAGTACTTC. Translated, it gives CAWSVPRTSGMETQYF.

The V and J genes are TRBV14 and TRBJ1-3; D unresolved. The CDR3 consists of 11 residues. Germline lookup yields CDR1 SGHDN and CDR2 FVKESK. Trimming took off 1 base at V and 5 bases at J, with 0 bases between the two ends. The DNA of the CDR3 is TGTGCCAGCAGCCAAGGAAACACCATATATTTT. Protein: CASSQGNTIYF. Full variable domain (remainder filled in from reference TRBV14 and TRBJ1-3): EAGVTQFPSHSVIEKGQTVTLRCDPISGHDNLYWYRRVMGKEIKFLLHFVKESKQDESGMPNNRFLAERTGGTYSTLKVQPAELEDSGVYFCASSQGNTIYFGEGSWLTVV.

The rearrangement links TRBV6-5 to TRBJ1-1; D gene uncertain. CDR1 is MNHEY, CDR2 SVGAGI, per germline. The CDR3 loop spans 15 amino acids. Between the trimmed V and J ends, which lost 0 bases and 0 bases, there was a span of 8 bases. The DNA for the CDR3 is TGTGCCAGCAGTTACTCGGGAGGCATGAACACTGAAGCTTTCTTT. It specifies CASSYSGGMNTEAFF.

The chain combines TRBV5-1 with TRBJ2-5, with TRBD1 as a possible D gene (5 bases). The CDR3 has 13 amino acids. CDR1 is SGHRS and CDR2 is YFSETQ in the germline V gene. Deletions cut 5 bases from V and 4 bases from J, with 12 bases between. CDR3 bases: TGCGCCAGCAGTAGGGGAAGAGGAGAGACCCAGTACTTC. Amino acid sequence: CASSRGRGETQYF.

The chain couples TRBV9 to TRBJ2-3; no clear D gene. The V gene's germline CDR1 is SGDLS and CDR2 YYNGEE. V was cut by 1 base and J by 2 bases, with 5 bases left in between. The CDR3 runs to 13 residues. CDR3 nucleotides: TGTGCCAGCAGCGTACTGAACACAGATACGCAGTATTTT. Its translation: CASSVLNTDTQYF.

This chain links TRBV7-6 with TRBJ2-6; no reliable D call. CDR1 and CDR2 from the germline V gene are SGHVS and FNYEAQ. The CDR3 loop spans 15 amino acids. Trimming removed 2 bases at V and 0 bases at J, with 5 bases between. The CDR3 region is CASSLSSSGANVLTF. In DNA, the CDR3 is TGTGCCAGCAGCTTATCTAGCTCTGGGGCCAACGTCCTGACTTTC.

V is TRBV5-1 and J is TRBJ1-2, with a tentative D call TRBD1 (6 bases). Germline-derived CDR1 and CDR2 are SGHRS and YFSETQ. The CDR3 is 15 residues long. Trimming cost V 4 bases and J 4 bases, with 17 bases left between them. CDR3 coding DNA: TGCGCCAGCAGCCCGGACAGATTGCTGGGCTATGGCTACACCTTC. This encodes CASSPDRLLGYGYTF.

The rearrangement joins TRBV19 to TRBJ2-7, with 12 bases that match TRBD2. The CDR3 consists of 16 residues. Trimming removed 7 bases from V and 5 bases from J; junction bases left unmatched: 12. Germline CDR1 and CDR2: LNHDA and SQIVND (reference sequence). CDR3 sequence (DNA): TGTGCCAGTACGGCTAGCGGGAGGGGACGGCCCAACGAGCAGTACTTC. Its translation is CASTASGRGRPNEQYF. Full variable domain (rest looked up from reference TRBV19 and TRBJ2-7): DGGITQSPKYLFRKEGQNVTLSCEQNLNHDAMYWYRQDPGQGLRLIYYSQIVNDFQKGDIAEGYSVSREKKESFPLTVTSAQKNPTAFYLCASTASGRGRPNEQYFGPGTRLTVT.

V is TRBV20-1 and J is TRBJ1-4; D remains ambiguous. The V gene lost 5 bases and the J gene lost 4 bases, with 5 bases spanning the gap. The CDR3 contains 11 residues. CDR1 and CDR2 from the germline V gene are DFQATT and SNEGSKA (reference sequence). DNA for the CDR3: TGCAGTGCTTACCTTAATGAAAAACTGTTTTTT. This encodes CSAYLNEKLFF.

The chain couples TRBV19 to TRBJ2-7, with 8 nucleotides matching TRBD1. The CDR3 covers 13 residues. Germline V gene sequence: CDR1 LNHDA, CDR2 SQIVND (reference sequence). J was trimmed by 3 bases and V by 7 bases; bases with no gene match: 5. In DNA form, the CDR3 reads TGTGCCAGTAAGGGGACAGGACTCTACGAGCAGTACTTC. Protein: CASKGTGLYEQYF.

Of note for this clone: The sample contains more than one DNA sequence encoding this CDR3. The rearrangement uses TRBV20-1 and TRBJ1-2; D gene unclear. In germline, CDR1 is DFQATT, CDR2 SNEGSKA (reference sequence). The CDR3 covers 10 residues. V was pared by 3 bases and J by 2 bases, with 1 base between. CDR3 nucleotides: TGCAGTGCTAGGAACTATGGCTACACCTTC. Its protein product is CSARNYGYTF.

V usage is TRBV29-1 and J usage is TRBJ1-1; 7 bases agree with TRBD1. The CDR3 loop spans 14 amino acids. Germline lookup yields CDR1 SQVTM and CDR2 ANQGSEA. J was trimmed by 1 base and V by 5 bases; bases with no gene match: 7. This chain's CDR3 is CSVTRGAGNTEAFF. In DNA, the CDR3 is TGCAGCGTTACCAGGGGGGCAGGGAACACTGAAGCTTTCTTT.

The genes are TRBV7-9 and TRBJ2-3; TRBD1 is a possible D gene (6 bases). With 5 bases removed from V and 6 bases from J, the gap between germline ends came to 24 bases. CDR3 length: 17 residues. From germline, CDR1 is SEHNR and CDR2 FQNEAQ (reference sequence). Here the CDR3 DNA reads TGTGCCAGCAGCCTCATAAGGGGACAAGGTTCGGGGGATACGCAGTATTTT. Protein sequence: CASSLIRGQGSGDTQYF.

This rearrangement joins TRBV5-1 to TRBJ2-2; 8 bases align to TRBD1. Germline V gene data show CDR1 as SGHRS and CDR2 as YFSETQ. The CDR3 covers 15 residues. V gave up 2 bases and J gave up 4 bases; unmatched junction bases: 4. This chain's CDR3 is CASSLRQGITGELFF. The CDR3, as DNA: TGCGCCAGCAGCTTAAGACAGGGGATCACCGGGGAGCTGTTTTTT.

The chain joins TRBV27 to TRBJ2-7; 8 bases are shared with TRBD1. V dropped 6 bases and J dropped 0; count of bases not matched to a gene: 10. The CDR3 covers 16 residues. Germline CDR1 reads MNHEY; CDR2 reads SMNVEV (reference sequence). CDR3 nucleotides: TGTGCCAGCAGCCACCGCAAGGGACAGGACTCCTACGAGCAGTACTTC. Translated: CASSHRKGQDSYEQYF.

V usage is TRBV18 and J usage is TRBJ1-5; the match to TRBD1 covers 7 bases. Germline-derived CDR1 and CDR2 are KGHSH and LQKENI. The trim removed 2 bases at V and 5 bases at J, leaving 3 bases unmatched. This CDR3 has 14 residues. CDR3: CASSPDRADQPQHF. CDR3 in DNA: TGTGCCAGCTCACCAGACAGGGCGGATCAGCCCCAGCATTTT.

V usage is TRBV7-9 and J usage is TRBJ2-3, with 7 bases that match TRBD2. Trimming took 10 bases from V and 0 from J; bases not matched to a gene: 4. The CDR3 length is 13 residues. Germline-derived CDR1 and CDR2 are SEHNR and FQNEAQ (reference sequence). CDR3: CANQRGSTDTQYF. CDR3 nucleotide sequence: TGTGCCAACCAGCGGGGAAGCACAGATACGCAGTATTTT.

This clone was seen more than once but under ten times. The CDR3 is CAWSLGSGTEAFF. The CDR3 DNA follows: TGTGCCTGGAGTCTAGGCTCAGGGACTGAAGCTTTCTTT. This chain connects TRBV30 to TRBJ1-1; the D gene is possibly TRBD1 (5 bases). The CDR3 has 13 residues. Germline-derived CDR1 and CDR2 are GTSNPN and SVGIG (reference sequence). Trimming left V 2 bases short and J 5 bases short, with 12 bases between.

This CDR3 is CASSRQGRGYEQFF. The DNA of the CDR3 is TGTGCCAGCAGTCGACAGGGAAGGGGGTATGAGCAGTTCTTC. The chain combines TRBV21-1 with TRBJ2-1; the table's D call of TRBD1 was not tested on the DNA. TRBV21-1 is classified as a pseudogene. This CDR3 is built from 14 residues.

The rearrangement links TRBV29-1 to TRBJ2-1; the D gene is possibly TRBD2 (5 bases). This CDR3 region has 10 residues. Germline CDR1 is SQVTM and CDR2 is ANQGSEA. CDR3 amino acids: CRVGDNEQFF. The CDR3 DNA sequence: TGCAGAGTCGGGGACAATGAGCAGTTCTTC.

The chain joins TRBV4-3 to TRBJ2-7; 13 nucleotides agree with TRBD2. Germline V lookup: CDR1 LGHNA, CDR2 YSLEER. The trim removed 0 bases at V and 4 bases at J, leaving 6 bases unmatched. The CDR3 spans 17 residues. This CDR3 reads CASSQDWTSGSGYEQYF. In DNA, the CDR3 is TGCGCCAGCAGCCAAGATTGGACTAGCGGGAGCGGATACGAGCAGTACTTC.

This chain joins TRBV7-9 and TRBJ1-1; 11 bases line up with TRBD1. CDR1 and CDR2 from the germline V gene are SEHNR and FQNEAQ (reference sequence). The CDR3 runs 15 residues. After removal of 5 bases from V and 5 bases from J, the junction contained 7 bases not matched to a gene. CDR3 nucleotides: TGTGCCAGCAGCGTAGGACAGGGGGCGCGGACTGAAGCTTTCTTT. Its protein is CASSVGQGARTEAFF.

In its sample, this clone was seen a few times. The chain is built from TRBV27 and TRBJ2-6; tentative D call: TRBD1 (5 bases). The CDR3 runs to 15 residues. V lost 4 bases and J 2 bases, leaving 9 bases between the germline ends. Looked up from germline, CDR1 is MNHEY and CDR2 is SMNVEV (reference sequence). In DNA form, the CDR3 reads TGTGCCAGCAGTTCCCAGGGTACTGGGGCCAACGTCCTGACTTTC. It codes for CASSSQGTGANVLTF.

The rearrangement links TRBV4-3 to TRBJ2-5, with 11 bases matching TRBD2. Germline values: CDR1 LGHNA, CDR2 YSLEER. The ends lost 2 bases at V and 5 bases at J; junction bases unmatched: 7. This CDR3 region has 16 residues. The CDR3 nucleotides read TGCGCCAGCAGCCAATCTAGCGGGAGGTGGGGGGAGACCCAGTACTTC. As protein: CASSQSSGRWGETQYF.

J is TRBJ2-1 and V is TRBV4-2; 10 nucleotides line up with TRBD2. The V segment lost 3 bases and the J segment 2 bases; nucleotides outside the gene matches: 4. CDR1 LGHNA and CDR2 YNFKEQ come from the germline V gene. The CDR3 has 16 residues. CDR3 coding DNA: TGTGCCAGCAGCCAGACTCTAGCGGGAGCCTACAATGAGCAGTTCTTC. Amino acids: CASSQTLAGAYNEQFF.

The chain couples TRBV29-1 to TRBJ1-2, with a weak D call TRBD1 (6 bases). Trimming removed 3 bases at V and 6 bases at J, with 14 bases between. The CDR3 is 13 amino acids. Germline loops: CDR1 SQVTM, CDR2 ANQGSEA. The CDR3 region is CSVDMGAQNGYTF. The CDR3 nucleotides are TGCAGCGTTGACATGGGGGCTCAAAATGGCTACACCTTC.

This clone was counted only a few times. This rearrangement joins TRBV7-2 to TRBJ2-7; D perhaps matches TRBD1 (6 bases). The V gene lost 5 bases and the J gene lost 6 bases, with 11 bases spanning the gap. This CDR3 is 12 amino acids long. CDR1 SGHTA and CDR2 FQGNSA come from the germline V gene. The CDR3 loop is CASSVPRGEQYF. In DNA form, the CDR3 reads TGTGCCAGCAGCGTCCCCAGGGGCGAGCAGTACTTC.

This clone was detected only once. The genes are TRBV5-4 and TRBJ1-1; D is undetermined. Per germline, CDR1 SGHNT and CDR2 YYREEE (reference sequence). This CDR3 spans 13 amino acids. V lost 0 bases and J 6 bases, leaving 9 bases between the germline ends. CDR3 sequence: CASSLGLGSEAFF. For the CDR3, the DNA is TGTGCCAGCAGCTTGGGACTTGGCTCTGAAGCTTTCTTT.

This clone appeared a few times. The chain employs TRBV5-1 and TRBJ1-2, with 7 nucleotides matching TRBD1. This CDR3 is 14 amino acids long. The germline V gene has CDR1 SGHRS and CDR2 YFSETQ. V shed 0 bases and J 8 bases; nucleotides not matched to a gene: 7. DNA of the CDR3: TGCGCCAGCAGCTTGGGACAGGGTGGTATGGGCTACACCTTC. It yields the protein CASSLGQGGMGYTF.